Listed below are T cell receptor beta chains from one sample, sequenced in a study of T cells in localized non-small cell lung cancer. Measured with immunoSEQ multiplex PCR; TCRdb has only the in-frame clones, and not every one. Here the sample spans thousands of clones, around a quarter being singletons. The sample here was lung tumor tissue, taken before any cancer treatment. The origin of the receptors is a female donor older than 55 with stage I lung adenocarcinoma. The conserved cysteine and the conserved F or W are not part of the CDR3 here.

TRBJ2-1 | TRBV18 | ASSPFGQGWDEQF
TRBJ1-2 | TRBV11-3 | ASSSQGGVDYGYT
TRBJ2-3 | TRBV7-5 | ASSLAGSETDTQY
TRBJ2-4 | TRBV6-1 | ASSEWGLRSFY
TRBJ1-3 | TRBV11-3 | ASSQGRQGGNTIY
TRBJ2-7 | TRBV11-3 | ASSFRALSSYEQY
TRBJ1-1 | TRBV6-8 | ASSPGGASSEAF
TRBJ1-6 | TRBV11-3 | ASSPGPYNSPLH
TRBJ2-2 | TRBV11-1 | ASSPQDDTGELF
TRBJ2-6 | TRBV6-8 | ASSYASSGANVLT
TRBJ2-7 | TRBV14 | ASSQEWGITRPYEQY
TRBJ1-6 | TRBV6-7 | ASSENSPLH
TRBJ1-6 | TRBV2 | ASSEGQANSPLH
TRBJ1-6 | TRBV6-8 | ASRWTGLDSPLH
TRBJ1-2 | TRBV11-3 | ASSPREGASGYT
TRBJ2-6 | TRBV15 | ATSGGEDSGANVLT
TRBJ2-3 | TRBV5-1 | ASSLGAGQGDTQY
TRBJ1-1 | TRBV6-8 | ASSTTGVYTEAF
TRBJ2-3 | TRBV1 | ASSQDIQRGTDTQY
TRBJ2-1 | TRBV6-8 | AIRVAGGSSYNEQF
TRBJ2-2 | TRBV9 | ASSVMGANTGELF
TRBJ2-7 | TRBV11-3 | ASRPLTARDEQY
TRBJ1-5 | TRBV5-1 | ASSLGIGYSNQPQH
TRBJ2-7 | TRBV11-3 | ASSTRQLSYEQY
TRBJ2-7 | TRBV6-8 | ASSYSGRGPSYEQY
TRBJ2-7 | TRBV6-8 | ASRETGRSDEQY
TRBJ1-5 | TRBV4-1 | ASSLQENQPQH
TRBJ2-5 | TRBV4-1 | ASSPFRGGETQY
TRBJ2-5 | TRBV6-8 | AISVRREETQY
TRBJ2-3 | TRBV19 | ASKFTGGTDTQY
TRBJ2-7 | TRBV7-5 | ASSLVGGSLYEQY
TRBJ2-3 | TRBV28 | ASTGLAGSDTQY
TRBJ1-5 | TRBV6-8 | ASSANSNQPQH
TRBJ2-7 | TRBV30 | AWSKTGEVAQY
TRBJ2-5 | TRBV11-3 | ASNRAGTSGAETQY
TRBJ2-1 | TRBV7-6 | ASSSEGGSYNEQF
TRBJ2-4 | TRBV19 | ASSMTGGLNIQY
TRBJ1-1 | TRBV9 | ASSVVTGDTEAF
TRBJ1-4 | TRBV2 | ASRPDGEKLF
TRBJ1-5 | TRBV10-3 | AISETVDQPQH
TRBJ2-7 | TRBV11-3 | ASSPLKGDGYYEQY
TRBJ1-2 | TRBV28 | ASSPSGAGWENYGYT
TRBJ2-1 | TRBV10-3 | AISESGGGTANEQF
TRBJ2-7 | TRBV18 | ASSPGVDEQY
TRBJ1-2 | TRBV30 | AWSPSGDYGYT
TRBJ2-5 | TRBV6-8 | ASSYWAGETQY
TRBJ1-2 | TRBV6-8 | ASSYGPPGLYGYT
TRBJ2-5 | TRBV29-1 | SAPAAGQETQY
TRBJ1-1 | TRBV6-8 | ASSYLRGGEAF
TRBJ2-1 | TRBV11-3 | ASSLGQGSYNEQF
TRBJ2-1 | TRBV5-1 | ASSLAPGGGYNEQF
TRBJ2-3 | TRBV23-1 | ASSQETDRGRRDTQY
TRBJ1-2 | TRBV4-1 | ASSQDLEGSLGYT
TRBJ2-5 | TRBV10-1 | ASSEQGRRETQY
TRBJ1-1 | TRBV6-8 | ASSYGGYTEAF
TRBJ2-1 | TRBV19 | ASSPRLAGVYNEQF